This entry is about one T cell receptor beta chain. The protocol was immunoSEQ multiplex PCR, while the TCRdb copy is restricted to in-frame clones and leaves out a portion. The sample comprises roughly 150,000 clones, approximately 80% of which are singletons, and under 0.75% rests with the top ten. The sample originates from a study of blood T cell repertoires in COVID-19. Across the whole study: PBMCs, B-cell-depleted T cells, or T cells were the source of the cDNA or gDNA that made up the material.

Germline V gives CDR1 MDHEN, CDR2 SYDVKM. CDR3 size: 16 residues. The V and J ends lost 6 bases and 1 base respectively, with 17 bases between them. The TCR comes from a man in his sixties with acute or convalescent COVID-19. The chain has TRBV28 and TRBJ2-3, with D possibly matching TRBD1 (6 bases). The sample consisted of peripheral blood. The CDR3 is CASSRGVGSGTDTQYF. CDR3 DNA: TGTGCCAGCAGCAGGGGTGTGGGGTCTGGCACAGATACGCAGTATTTT.